The next 9 T cell receptor beta chains were all read from a single sample in a study of cytomegalovirus exposure and HLA in healthy donors. With 60 Vbeta and 13 Jbeta primers, the PCR was carried out. This table comes from immunoSEQ multiplex PCR, and its TCRdb copy is limited to in-frame clones, with some not included. The sample shows about 160,000 clones, roughly 72% of them seen only once. Sequencing input: PBMCs. These receptors were taken from a man aged 35-49 years in good health and CMV-seropositive.

This chain joins TRBV29-1 and TRBJ1-2; 9 bases fit TRBD1. Germline lookup yields CDR1 SQVTM and CDR2 ANQGSEA. V dropped 7 bases and J dropped 0; count of bases not matched to a gene: 12. This CDR3 region has 16 residues. This CDR3 is CSAPGQGPPSNYGYTF. CDR3 coding DNA: TGCAGCGCCCCGGGACAGGGTCCACCCTCTAACTATGGCTACACCTTC.

This clone has just a few counts. This rearrangement joins TRBV4-3 to TRBJ1-3, with D possibly being TRBD1 (6 bases). The CDR3 has 17 residues. V lost 1 base and J lost 4, with 17 bases in between. Germline lookup yields CDR1 LGHNA and CDR2 YSLEER. The CDR3 spells CASSQVAGAKTGNTIYF. As DNA, the CDR3 is TGCGCCAGCAGCCAAGTAGCAGGGGCCAAAACAGGAAACACCATATATTTT.

This clone was detected only a few times. J is TRBJ2-5 and V is TRBV4-3; weak D call: TRBD1 (5 bases). The J call could be wrong; TRBJ2-7 is a better fit for the DNA end. The CDR3 sequence is 14 residues long. The germline gives CDR1 LGHNA, CDR2 YSLEER. CDR3 region: CASSQDGAAYEQYF. In DNA, the CDR3 is TGCGCCAGCAGCCAAGATGGGGCAGCCTACGAGCAGTACTTC.

CDR3 in DNA: TGTGCCAGCAGTTCCACTTGGAACACTGAAGCTTTCTTT. As protein: CASSSTWNTEAFF. This chain connects TRBV6-5 to TRBJ1-1; D gene uncertain. The CDR3 length is 13 residues. Germline V gene lookup returns CDR1 MNHEY and CDR2 SVGAGI. V gave up 4 bases and J gave up 1 base, with 7 bases separating them.

The chain couples TRBV5-6 to TRBJ1-6, with D maybe TRBD1 (6 bases). This CDR3 region has 16 residues. Trimming shortened V by 4 bases and J by 9 bases, and 20 bases separated the two germline ends. From germline, CDR1 is SGHDT and CDR2 YYEEEE. DNA of the CDR3: TGTGCCAGCAGCCTCCCTGGGGGGGCCCCCGTTTCACCCCTCCACTTT. Protein: CASSLPGGAPVSPLHF.

This chain connects TRBV19 to TRBJ1-1, with 8 bases identical to TRBD1. The CDR3 extends over 13 amino acids. V trimming: 3 bases; J trimming: 8 bases; junction bases outside the gene matches: 5. The germline V gene encodes CDR1 LNHDA and CDR2 SQIVND (reference sequence). Here the CDR3 DNA reads TGTGCCAGTAGTATCATCAGGGGGCGCGAAGCTTTCTTT. This codes for CASSIIRGREAFF.

This clone was counted between two and nine times. This chain uses TRBV5-1 with TRBJ1-2, with D uncertain. The V end lost 4 bases, the J end lost 4 bases, and 17 bases lay between the germline ends. This CDR3 region has 15 residues. The V gene's germline CDR1 is SGHRS and CDR2 YFSETQ. The CDR3: CASSPKTRISYGYTF. CDR3 nucleotide sequence: TGCGCCAGCAGCCCCAAGACACGGATCTCCTATGGCTACACCTTC.

The J gene is TRBJ2-1, the V gene TRBV18, with a possible D match to TRBD2 (6 bases). With 1 base removed from V and 8 bases from J, the gap between germline ends came to 15 bases. Germline V gives CDR1 KGHSH, CDR2 LQKENI. This CDR3 is built from 15 residues. The CDR3 region is CASSPLGTAGDEQFF. DNA of the CDR3: TGTGCCAGCTCACCACTGGGGACTGCGGGTGATGAGCAGTTCTTC.

CDR3 bases: TGTGCCAGCAGCCGGGAGCGCGGTGATTCACCCCTCCACTTT. It yields the protein CASSRERGDSPLHF. The rearrangement uses TRBV7-2 and TRBJ1-6; D not certain. Germline loops: CDR1 SGHTA, CDR2 FQGNSA. The V end was cut by 5 bases, the J end by 8 bases, with 13 bases between. CDR3 length equals 14 residues.